This T cell receptor (beta chain) was identified in a study of Ad26.COV2.S vaccination and SARS-CoV-2 variants. Whole-study findings and limits: Responses of spike-specific T cells (both CD8+ and CD4+) reportedly showed substantial breadth after vaccination.

Details on this clone: The target antigen is unknown.

Documented treatment: about 20 received Ad26.COV2.S at low or high dose, single or two shots; five or six received placebo; per-sample allocation not given. Each sample was drawn 63 days after the first injection (of vaccine or placebo). In Boston, an adult donor aged 18-55 years took part. The repertoire was sequenced with immunoSEQ multiplex PCR; TCRdb's copy has only in-frame clones and lacks some. The data show some 250,000 clones, 88% seen once. Germline values: CDR1 MGHRA, CDR2 YSYEKL. The CDR3 runs 19 residues. Trimming took 1 base from V and 5 from J; bases not matched to a gene: 16. The sequence was collected from a person between 18 and 59 years old who received the Ad26.COV2.S COVID-19 vaccine or a placebo. Sample: peripheral blood, taken in a trial of Ad26.COV2.S vaccine versus placebo. The V and J genes are TRBV4-1 and TRBJ2-2; 7 positions agree with TRBD2. For the CDR3, the DNA is TGCGCCAGCAGCCAAGCCGCCGGCGGTGGGGCGGGGGAAACCGGGGAGCTGTTTTTT. Amino acids: CASSQAAGGGAGETGELFF.